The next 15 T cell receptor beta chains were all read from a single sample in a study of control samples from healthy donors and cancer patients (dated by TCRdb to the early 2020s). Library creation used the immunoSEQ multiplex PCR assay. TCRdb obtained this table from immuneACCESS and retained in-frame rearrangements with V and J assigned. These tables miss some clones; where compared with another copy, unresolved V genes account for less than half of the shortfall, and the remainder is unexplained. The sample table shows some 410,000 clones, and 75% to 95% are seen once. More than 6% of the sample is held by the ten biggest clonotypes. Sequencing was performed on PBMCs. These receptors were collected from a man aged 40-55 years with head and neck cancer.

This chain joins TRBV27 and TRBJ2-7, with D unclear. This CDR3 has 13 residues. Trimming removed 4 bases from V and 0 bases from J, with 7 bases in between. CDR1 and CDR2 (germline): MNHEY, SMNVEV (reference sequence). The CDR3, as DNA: TGTGCCAGCAGTTCCCAAAACTCCTACGAGCAGTACTTC. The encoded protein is CASSSQNSYEQYF.

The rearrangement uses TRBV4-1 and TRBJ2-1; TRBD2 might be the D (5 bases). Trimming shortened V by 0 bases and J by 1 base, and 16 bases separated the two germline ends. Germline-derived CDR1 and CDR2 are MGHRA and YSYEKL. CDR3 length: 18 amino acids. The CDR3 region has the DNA TGCGCCAGCAGCCAAGAGCGAGGTGCGGAGGCGTCCTACAATGAGCAGTTCTTC. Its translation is CASSQERGAEASYNEQFF.

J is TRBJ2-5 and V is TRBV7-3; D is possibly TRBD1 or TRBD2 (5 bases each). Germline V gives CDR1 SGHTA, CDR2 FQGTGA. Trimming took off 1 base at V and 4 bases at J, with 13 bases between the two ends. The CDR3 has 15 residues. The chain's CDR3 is CASSLIGTPSETQYF. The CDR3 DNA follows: TGTGCCAGCAGCTTAATAGGGACCCCCTCAGAGACCCAGTACTTC.

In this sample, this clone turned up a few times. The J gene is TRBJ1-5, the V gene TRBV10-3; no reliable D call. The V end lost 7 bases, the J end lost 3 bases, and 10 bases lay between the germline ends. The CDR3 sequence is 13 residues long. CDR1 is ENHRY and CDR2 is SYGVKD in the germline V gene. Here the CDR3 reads CAITPDLNQPQHF. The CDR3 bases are TGTGCCATCACCCCCGACCTCAATCAGCCCCAGCATTTT.

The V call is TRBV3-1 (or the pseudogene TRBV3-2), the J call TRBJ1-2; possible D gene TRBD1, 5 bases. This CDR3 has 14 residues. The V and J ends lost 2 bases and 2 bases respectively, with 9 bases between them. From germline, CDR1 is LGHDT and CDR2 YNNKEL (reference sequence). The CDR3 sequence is CASSQSRDNYGYTF. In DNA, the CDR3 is TGTGCCAGCAGCCAAAGCCGGGACAACTATGGCTACACCTTC.

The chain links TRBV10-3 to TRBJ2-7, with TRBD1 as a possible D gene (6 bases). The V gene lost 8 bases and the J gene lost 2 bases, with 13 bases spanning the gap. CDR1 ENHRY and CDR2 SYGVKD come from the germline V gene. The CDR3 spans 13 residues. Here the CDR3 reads CAIAQGRPYEQYF. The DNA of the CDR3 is TGTGCCATCGCGCAGGGGCGCCCCTACGAGCAGTACTTC.

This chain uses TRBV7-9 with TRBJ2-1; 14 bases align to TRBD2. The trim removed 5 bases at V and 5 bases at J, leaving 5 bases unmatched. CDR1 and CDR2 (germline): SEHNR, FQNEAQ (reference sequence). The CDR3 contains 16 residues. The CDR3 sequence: CASSPRTSGGNNEQFF. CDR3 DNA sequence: TGTGCCAGCAGCCCCCGGACTAGCGGGGGGAACAATGAGCAGTTCTTC. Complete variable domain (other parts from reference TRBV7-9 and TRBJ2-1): DTGVSQNPRHKITKRGQNVTFRCDPISEHNRLYWYRQTLGQGPEFLTYFQNEAQLEKSRLLSDRFSAERPKGSFSTLEIQRTEQGDSAMYLCASSPRTSGGNNEQFFGPGTRLTVL.

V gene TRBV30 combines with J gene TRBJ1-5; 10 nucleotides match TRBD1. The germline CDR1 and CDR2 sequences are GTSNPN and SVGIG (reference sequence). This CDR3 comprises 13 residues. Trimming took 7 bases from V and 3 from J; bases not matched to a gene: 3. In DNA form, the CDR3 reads TGTGCCTCCGGGACAGGGGACAATCAGCCCCAGCATTTT. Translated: CASGTGDNQPQHF.

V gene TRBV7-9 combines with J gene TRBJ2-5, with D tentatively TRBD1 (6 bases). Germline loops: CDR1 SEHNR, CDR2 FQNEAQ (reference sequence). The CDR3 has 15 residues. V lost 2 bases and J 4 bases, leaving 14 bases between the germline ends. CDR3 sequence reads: CASSLSSGGGETQYF. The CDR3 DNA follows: TGTGCCAGCAGCTTATCTAGTGGGGGCGGAGAGACCCAGTACTTC.

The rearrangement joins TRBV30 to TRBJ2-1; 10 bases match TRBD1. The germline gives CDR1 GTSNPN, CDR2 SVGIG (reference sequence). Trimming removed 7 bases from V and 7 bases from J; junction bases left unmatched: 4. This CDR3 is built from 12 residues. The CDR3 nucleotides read TGTGCCTTGGACAGGGGGGGGAATGAGCAGTTCTTC. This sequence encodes CALDRGGNEQFF.

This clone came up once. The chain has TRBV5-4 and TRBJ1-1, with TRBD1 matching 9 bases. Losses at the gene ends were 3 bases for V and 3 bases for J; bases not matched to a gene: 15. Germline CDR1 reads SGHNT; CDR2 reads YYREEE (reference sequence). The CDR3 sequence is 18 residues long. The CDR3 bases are TGTGCCAGCAGCTCCGATCCCCGGGACAGGGAAACCCACACTGAAGCTTTCTTT. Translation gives CASSSDPRDRETHTEAFF.

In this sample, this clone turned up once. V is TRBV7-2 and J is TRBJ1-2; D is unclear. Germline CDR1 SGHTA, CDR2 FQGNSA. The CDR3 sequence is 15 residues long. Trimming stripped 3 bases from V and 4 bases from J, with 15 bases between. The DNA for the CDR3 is TGTGCCAGCAGCTTTAAGTTCGGCGGGTCCTATGGCTACACCTTC. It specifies CASSFKFGGSYGYTF. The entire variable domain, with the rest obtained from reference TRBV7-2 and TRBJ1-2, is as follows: GAGVSQSPSNKVTEKGKDVELRCDPISGHTALYWYRQSLGQGLEFLIYFQGNSAPDKSGLPSDRFSAERTGGSVSTLTIQRTQQEDSAVYLCASSFKFGGSYGYTFGSGTRLTVV.

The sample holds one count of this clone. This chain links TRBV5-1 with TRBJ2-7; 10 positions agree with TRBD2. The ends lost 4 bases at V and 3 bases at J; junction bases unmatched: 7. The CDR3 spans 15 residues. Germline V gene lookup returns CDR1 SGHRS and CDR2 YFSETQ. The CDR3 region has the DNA TGCGCCAGCAGCCCTCTAGCGGGAGAGTTCTACGAGCAGTACTTC. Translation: CASSPLAGEFYEQYF.

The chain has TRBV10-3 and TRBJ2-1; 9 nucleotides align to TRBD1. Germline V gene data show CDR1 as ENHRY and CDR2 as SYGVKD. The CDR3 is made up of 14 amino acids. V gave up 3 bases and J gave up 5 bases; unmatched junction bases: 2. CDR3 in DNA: TGTGCCATCAGTGACGGGACAGGGAACAATGAGCAGTTCTTC. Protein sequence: CAISDGTGNNEQFF.

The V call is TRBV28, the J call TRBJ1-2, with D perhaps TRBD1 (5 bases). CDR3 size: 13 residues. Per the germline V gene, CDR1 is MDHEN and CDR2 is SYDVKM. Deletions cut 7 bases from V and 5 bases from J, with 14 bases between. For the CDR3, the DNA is TGTGCCAGCAAGGTTGGGTGGGGGTATGGCTACACCTTC. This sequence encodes CASKVGWGYGYTF.